This T cell receptor beta chain was profiled in a study of immune heterogeneity within non-small cell lung tumors. Background on the study: Histology included several squamous cell carcinomas, 10 non-squamous carcinomas and 1 unspecified tumor.

By share of the sample, this clonotype is medium-sized. Its specificity is not known. It was a multiplex PCR that amplified TCR beta CDR3, with 32 V and 13 J primers. TCRdb fed the multiplex PCR reads into MiXCR, producing one record per CDR3 protein. This table has 2,000 to 3,000 distinct CDR3 sequences, approximately 19% appearing once. From germline, CDR1 is MNHNS and CDR2 SASEGT. Trimming at V came to 6 bases and at J to 7 bases, leaving 14 bases not matched to a gene. This CDR3 is built from 15 residues. Study outcomes and limitations: Site-unique high-frequency clones occurred alongside identical dominant CDR3 beta clonotypes that recurred across tumor sites within a patient. The study found that local T-cell clonality correlated moderately but significantly with local tumor mutational burden (R around 0.33).

Bulk tumor genomic DNA, roughly 660 ng per sample, was used as template. The authors collected several far-apart biopsies from each primary tumor during surgery. The cohort was untreated, with newly diagnosed non-small cell lung cancer undergoing curative surgery. Non-small cell lung cancer patients, newly diagnosed and having surgery with curative intent, served as donors. This TCR came from a woman aged 45-65 years with non-small cell lung cancer. Material: lung tumor tissue. The chain joins TRBV6-1 to TRBJ2-7; 8 bases are a match to TRBD1. As DNA, the CDR3 is TGTGCCAGCAGAAAAACGGGACAGGCGGGGAGGGAGCAGTACTTC. Protein: CASRKTGQAGREQYF.